A single T cell receptor (beta chain) is shown here with its context. Together with a sample-barcoded 5' primer, a J-beta primer mix was included in a second PCR lasting roughly 6 to 12 cycles. From each sample, at least 2.5 million paired-end reads containing CDR3 were obtained. TCRdb called the 5' RACE reads again in MiXCR, with one record for every CDR3 protein. The profile shows around 1,900,000 distinct CDR3 sequences, about 39% of them singletons. The data derive from a study of blood T cells in healthy people across ages. V shed 0 bases and J shed 8 bases, with 27 bases lying between them. The CDR3 covers 19 residues. Germline loops: CDR1 SGHKS, CDR2 YYEKEE (reference sequence).

The chain joins TRBV5-5 to TRBJ2-1; D gene ambiguous. Material: blood. This sequence originates from a human donor in good health. CDR3 region: CASSLVSPETLSVMHEQFF. CDR3 DNA: TGTGCCAGCAGCTTGGTCTCTCCTGAGACACTCTCTGTTATGCATGAGCAGTTCTTC. Full variable domain (outside the CDR3, taken from reference TRBV5-5 and TRBJ2-1): DAGVTQSPTHLIKTRGQQVTLRCSPISGHKSVSWYQQVLGQGPQFIFQYYEKEERGRGNFPDRFSARQFPNYSSELNVNALLLGDSALYLCASSLVSPETLSVMHEQFFGPGTRLTVL.